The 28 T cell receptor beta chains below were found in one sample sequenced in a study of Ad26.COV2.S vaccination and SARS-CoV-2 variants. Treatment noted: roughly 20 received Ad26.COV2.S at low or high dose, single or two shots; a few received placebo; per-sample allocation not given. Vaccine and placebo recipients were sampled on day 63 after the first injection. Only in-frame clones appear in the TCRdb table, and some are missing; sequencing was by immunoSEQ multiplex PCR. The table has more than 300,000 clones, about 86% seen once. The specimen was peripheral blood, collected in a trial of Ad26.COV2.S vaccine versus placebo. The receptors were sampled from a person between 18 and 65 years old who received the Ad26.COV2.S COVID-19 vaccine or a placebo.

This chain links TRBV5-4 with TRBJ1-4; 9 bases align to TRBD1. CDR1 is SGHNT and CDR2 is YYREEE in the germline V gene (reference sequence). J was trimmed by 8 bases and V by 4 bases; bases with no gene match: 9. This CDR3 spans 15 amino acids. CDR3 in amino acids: CASSQTGGAKEKLFF. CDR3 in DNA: TGTGCCAGCAGCCAAACAGGGGGCGCGAAGGAAAAACTGTTTTTT.

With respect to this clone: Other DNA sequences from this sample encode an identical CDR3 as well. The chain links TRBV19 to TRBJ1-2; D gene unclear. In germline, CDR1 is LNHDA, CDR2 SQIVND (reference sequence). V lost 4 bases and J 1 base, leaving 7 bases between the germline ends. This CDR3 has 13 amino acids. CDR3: CASSTGINYGYTF. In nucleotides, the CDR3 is TGTGCCAGTAGTACTGGGATTAACTATGGCTACACCTTC.

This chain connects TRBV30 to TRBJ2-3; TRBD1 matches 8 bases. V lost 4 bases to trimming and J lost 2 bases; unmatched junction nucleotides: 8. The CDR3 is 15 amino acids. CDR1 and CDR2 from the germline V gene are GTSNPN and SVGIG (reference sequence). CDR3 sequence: CAWTLTGALTDTQYF. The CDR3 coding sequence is TGTGCCTGGACTCTGACAGGGGCCCTCACAGATACGCAGTATTTT.

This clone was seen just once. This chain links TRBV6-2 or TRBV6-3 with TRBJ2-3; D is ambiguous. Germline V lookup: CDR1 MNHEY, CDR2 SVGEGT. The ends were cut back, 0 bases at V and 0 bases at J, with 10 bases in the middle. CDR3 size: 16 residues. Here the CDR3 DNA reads TGTGCCAGCAGTTACTCGATCCAGAGGAGCACAGATACGCAGTATTTT. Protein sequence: CASSYSIQRSTDTQYF.

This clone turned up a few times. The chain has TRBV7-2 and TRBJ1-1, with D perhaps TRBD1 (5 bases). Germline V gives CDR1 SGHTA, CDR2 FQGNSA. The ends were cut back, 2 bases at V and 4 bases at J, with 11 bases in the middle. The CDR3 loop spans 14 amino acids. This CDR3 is CASSLWWGGTEAFF. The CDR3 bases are TGTGCCAGCAGCTTATGGTGGGGGGGCACTGAAGCTTTCTTT.

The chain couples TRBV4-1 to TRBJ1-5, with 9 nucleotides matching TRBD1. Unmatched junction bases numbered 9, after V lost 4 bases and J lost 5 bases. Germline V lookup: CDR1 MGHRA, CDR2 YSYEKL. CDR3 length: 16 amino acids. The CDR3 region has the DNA TGCGCCAGCAGCCCAAAGGACAGGGGACGGGATCAGCCCCAGCATTTT. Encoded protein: CASSPKDRGRDQPQHF.

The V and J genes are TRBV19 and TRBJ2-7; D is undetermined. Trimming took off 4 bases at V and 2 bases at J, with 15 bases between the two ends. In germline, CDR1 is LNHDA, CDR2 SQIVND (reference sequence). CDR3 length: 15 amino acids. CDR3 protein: CASSTGTGPTYEQYF. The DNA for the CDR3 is TGTGCCAGTAGTACCGGAACCGGGCCAACCTACGAGCAGTACTTC. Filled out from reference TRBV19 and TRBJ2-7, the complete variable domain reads DGGITQSPKYLFRKEGQNVTLSCEQNLNHDAMYWYRQDPGQGLRLIYYSQIVNDFQKGDIAEGYSVSREKKESFPLTVTSAQKNPTAFYLCASSTGTGPTYEQYFGPGTRLTVT.

Here the CDR3 reads CASSLDRHGANVLTF. As DNA, the CDR3 is TGTGCCAGCAGCCTGGACAGACACGGGGCCAACGTCCTGACTTTC. V and J are TRBV5-4 and TRBJ2-6, with D tentatively TRBD1 (6 bases). The CDR3 is made up of 15 amino acids. V was cut by 4 bases and J by 4 bases, with 12 bases left in between. Germline lookup yields CDR1 SGHNT and CDR2 YYREEE (reference sequence).

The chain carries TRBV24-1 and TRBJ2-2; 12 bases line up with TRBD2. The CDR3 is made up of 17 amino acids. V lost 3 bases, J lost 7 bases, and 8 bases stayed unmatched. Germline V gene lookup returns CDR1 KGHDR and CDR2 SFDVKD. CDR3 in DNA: TGTGCCACCAGTGATGCGACTAGCGGGGGATTCAGCGGGGAGCTGTTTTTT. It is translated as CATSDATSGGFSGELFF.

CDR3 in amino acids: CASSTDRGSNQPQHF. The CDR3 DNA reads as TGTGCCAGCAGCACAGACAGGGGAAGCAATCAGCCCCAGCATTTT. The chain uses TRBV6-5 and TRBJ1-5; 8 positions agree with TRBD1. Trimming at V came to 6 bases and at J to 1 base, leaving 5 bases not matched to a gene. The germline CDR1 and CDR2 sequences are MNHEY and SVGAGI. The CDR3 has 15 residues.

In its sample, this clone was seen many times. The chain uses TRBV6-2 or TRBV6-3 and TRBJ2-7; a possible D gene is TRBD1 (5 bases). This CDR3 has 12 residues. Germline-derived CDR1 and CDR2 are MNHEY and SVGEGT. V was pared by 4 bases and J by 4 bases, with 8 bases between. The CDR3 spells CASSWGSYEQYF. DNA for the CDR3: TGTGCCAGCAGTTGGGGCAGTTACGAGCAGTACTTC.

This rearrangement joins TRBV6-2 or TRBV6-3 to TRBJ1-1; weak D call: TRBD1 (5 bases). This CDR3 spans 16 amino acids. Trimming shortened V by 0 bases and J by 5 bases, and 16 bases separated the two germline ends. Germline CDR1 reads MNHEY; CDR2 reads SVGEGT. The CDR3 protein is CASSYSILQGLTEAFF. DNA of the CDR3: TGTGCCAGCAGTTACTCGATCCTTCAGGGTTTAACTGAAGCTTTCTTT.

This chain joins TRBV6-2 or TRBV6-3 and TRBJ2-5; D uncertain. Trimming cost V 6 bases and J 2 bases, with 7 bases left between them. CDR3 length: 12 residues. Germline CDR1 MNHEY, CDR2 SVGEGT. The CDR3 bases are TGTGCCAGCAGCGCCTTGCAAGAGACCCAGTACTTC. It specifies CASSALQETQYF.

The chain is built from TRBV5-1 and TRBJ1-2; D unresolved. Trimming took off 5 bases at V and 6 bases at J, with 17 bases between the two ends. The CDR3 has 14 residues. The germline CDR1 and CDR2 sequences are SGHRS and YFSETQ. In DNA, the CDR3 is TGCGCCAGCAGTCGCGACTCCATCGATAATGGCTACACCTTC. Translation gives CASSRDSIDNGYTF.

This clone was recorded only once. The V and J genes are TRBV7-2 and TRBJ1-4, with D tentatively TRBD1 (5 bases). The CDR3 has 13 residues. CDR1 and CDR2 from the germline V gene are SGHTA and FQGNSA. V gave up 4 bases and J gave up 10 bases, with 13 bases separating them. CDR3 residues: CASSSNQGVKLFF. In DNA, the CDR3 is TGTGCCAGCAGCTCAAACCAGGGTGTAAAACTGTTTTTT.

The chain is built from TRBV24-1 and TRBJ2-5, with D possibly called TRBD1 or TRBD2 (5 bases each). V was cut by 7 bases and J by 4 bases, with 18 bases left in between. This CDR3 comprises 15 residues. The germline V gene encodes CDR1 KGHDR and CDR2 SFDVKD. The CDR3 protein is CATSTGRQRGETQYF. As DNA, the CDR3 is TGTGCCACCAGCACGGGACGTCAGAGGGGAGAGACCCAGTACTTC.

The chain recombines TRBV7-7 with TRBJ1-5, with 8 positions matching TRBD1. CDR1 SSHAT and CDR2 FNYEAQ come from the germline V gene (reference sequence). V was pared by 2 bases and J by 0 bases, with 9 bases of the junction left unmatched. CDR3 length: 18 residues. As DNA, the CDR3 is TGTGCCAGCAGCTTATTGGCAGGGGGCGCGGATAGCAATCAGCCCCAGCATTTT. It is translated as CASSLLAGGADSNQPQHF.

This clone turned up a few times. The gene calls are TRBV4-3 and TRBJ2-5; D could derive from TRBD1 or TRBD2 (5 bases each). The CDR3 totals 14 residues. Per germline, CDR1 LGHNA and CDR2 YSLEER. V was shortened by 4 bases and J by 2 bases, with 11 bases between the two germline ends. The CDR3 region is CASSLRDGQETQYF. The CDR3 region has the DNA TGCGCCAGCAGCCTCCGGGACGGGCAAGAGACCCAGTACTTC.

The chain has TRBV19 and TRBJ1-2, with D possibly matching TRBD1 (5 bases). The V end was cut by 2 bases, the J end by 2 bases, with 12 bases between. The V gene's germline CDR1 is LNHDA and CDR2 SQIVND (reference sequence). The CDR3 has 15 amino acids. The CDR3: CASSIITGGNYGYTF. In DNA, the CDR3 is TGTGCCAGTAGTATAATAACCGGGGGGAACTATGGCTACACCTTC.

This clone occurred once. The CDR3 loop reads CASSYSRGNNEQFF. The CDR3 DNA follows: TGTGCCAGCAGTTACTCCCGGGGGAACAATGAGCAGTTCTTC. J is TRBJ2-1 and V is TRBV6-5; the D gene is possibly TRBD2 (6 bases). Trimming pared 0 bases from V and 5 bases from J, leaving 8 bases between. The CDR3 sequence is 14 residues long. In germline, CDR1 is MNHEY, CDR2 SVGAGI.

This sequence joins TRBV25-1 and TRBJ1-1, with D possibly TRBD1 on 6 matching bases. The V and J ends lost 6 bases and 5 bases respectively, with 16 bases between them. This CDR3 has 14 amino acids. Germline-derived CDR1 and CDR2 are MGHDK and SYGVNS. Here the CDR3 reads CASSLTGGGTEAFF. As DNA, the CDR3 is TGTGCCAGCAGCCTGACAGGAGGAGGGACTGAAGCTTTCTTT.

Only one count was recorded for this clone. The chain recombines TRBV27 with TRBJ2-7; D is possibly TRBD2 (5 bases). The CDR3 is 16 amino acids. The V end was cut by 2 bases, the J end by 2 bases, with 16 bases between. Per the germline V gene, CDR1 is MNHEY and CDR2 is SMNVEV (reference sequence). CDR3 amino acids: CASSLARTGVPYEQYF. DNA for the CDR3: TGTGCCAGCAGTTTAGCGCGGACCGGGGTTCCCTACGAGCAGTACTTC.

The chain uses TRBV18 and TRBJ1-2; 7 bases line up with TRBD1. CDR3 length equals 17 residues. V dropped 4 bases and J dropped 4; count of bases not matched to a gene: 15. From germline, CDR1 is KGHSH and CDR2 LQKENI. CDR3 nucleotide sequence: TGTGCCAGCTCACACATAGGGACAGCTTCCCTCATCTATGGCTACACCTTC. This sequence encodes CASSHIGTASLIYGYTF.

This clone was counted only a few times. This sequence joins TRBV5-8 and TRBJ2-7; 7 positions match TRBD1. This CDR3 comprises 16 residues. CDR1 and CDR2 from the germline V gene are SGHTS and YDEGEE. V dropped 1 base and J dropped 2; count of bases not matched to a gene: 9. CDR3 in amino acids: CASSLRPTGLPYEQYF. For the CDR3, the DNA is TGTGCCAGCAGCTTGAGGCCGACAGGGCTCCCCTACGAGCAGTACTTC.

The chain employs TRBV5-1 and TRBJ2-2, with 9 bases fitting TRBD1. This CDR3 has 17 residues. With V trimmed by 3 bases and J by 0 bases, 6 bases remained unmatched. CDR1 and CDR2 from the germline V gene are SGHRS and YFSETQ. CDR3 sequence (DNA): TGCGCCAGCAGCTCAGGACAGGGGATTTCGAACACCGGGGAGCTGTTTTTT. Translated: CASSSGQGISNTGELFF.

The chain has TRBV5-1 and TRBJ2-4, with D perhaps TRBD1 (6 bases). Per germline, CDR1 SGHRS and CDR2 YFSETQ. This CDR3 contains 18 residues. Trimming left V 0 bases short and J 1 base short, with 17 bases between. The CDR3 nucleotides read TGCGCCAGCAGCTTGGCGCTACCAGGGGATTGGGCCAAAAACATTCAGTACTTC. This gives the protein CASSLALPGDWAKNIQYF. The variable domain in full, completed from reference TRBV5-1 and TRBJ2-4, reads KAGVTQTPRYLIKTRGQQVTLSCSPISGHRSVSWYQQTPGQGLQFLFEYFSETQRNKGNFPGRFSGRQFSNSRSEMNVSTLELGDSALYLCASSLALPGDWAKNIQYFGAGTRLSVL.

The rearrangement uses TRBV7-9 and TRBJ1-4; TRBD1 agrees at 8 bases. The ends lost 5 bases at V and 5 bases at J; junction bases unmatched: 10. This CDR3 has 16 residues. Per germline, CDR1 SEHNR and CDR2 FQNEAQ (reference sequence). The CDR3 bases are TGTGCCAGCAGCCGTCAGGGGGCGCGCCCGAATGAAAAACTGTTTTTT. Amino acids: CASSRQGARPNEKLFF.

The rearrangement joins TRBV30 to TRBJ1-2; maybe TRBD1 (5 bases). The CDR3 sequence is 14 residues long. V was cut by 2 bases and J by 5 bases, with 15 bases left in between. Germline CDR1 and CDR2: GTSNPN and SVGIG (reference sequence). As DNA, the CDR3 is TGTGCCTGGAGTCTAACCGGGACGGCATATGGCTACACCTTC. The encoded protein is CAWSLTGTAYGYTF. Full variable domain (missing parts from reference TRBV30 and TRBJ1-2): SQTIHQWPATLVQPVGSPLSLECTVEGTSNPNLYWYRQAAGRGLQLLFYSVGIGQISSEVPQNLSASRPQDRQFILSSKKLLLSDSGFYLCAWSLTGTAYGYTFGSGTRLTVV.